The subject of this entry is one T cell receptor beta chain. Its cognate antigen is unknown. CD45RO-negative, CCR7-positively selected cells formed the naive CD8 fraction, excluding terminally differentiated effector memory CD45RA+ cells. All donors qualified as healthy HIV-negative adults and had experienced no recent acute infections or vaccinations. The test was conducted at deep level. The authors split each subset's genomic DNA evenly across several immunoSEQ plates. Sequencing used immunoSEQ multiplex PCR; TCRdb keeps in-frame clones, though not all of them. The sample has 1.5 million to 2.5 million clones; about 95% are singletons. This sample is drawn from a study of shared clonotypes between healthy human individuals. Study results and caveats: Non-shared clonotypes displayed generation probabilities falling below those of clonotypes present in all four donors.

Sequenced material: naive CD8+ T cells sorted from blood. The TCR sequence derives from a man aged 18 to 29 in good health.

The CDR3 loop reads CAWRQGMSTDTQYF. For the CDR3, the DNA is TGTGCCTGGAGACAGGGGATGAGCACAGATACGCAGTATTTT. The rearrangement links TRBV30 to TRBJ2-3, with 7 bases matching TRBD1. CDR3 length equals 14 residues. Germline CDR1 reads GTSNPN; CDR2 reads SVGIG (reference sequence). Unmatched junction bases numbered 3, after V lost 3 bases and J lost 0 bases.